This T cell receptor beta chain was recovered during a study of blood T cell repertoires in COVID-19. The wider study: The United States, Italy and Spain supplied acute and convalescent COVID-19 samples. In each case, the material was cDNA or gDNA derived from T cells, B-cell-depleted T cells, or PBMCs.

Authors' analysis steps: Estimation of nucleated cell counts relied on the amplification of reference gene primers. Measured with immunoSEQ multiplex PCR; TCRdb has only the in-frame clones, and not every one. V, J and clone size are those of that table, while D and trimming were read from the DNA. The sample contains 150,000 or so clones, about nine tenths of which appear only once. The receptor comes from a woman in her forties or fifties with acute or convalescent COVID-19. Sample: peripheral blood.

The CDR3 reads CAWSLWKGAVGYTF. The CDR3 DNA is TGTGCCTGGAGTTTGTGGAAGGGGGCTGTTGGCTACACCTTC. The chain links TRBV30 to TRBJ1-2; 7 nucleotides agree with TRBD1. CDR1 is GTSNPN, CDR2 SVGIG, per germline (reference sequence). The junction had 10 bases not matched to a gene; V was cut back by 2 bases and J by 7 bases. This CDR3 is built from 14 residues.